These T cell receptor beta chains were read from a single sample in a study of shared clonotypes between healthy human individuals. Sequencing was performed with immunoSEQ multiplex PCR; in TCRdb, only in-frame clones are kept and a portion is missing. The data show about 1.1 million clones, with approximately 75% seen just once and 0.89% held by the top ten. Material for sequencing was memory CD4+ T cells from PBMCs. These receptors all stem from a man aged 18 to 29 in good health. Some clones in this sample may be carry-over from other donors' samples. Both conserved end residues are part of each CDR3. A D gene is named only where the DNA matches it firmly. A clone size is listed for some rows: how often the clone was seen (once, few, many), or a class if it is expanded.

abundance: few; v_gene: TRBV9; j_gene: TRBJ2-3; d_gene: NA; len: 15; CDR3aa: CASSVRGGGTDTQYF; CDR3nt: TGTGCCAGCAGCGTAAGAGGAGGTGGCACAGATACGCAGTATTTT
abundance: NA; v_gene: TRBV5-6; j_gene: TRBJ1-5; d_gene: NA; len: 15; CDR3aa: CASSVGYGPQVSQHF; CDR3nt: TGTGCCAGCAGCGTGGGATATGGACCCCAGGTGTCCCAGCATTTT
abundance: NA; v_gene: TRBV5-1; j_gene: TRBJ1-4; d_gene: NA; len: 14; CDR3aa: CASSQDTYNEKLFF; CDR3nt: TGCGCCAGCAGCCAGGACACTTATAATGAAAAACTGTTTTTT
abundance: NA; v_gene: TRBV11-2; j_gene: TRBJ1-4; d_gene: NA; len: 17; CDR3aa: CASSLDSSAGNNEKLFF; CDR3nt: TGTGCCAGCAGCTTAGATAGTTCGGCAGGTAACAATGAAAAACTGTTTTTT
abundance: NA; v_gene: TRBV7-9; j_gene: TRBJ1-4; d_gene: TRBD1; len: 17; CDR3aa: CASSPGEGALSYEKLFF; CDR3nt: TGTGCCAGCAGCCCCGGGGAGGGGGCGTTGAGTTATGAAAAACTGTTTTTT
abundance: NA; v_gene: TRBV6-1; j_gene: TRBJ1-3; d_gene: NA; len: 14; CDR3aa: CASTDRSSGNTIYF; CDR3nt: TGTGCCAGCACCGACAGGAGCTCTGGAAACACCATATATTTT
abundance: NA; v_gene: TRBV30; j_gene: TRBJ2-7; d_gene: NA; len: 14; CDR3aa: CVWSVLGTHYEQYF; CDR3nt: TGTGTCTGGAGTGTACTAGGGACCCATTACGAGCAGTACTTC
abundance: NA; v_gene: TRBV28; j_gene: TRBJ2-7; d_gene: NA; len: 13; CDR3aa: CASSLGQSYEQYF; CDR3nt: TGTGCCAGCAGTTTGGGCCAAAGCTACGAGCAGTACTTC
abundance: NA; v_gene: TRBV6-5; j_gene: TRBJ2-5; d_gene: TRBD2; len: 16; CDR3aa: CASSWLAGGPAKTQYF; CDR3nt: TGTGCCAGCAGTTGGCTAGCGGGAGGGCCGGCAAAGACCCAGTACTTC
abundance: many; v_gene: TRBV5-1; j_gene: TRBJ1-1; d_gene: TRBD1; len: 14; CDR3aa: CASSTGTGSIEAFF; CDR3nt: TGCGCCAGCAGCACCGGGACAGGGTCTATTGAAGCTTTCTTT
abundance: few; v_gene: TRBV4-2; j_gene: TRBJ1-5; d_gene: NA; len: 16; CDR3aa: CASSQGRDVGAQPQHF; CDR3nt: TGTGCCAGCAGCCAAGGAAGGGACGTCGGAGCCCAGCCCCAGCATTTT
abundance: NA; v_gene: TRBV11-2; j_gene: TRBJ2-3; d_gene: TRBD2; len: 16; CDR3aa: CASSLGTSGRIETQYF; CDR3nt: TGTGCCAGCAGCCTGGGGACTAGCGGGAGAATCGAGACGCAGTATTTT
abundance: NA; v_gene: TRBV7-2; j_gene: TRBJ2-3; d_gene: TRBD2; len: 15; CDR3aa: CASSLLGGRADTQYF; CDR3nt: TGTGCCAGCAGCTTACTTGGCGGGAGAGCGGATACGCAGTATTTT
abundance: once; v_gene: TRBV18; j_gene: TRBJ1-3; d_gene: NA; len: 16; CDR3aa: CASSPRLTGVGNTIYF; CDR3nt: TGTGCCAGCTCACCACGGTTGACTGGGGTTGGAAACACCATATATTTT
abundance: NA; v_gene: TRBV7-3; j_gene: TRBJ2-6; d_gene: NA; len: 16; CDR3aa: CASSSSSLPGANVLTF; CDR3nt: TGTGCCAGCAGCTCCTCTAGCTTACCTGGGGCCAACGTCCTGACTTTC